The 14 T cell receptor beta chains below were found in one sample sequenced in a study of control samples from healthy donors and cancer patients. Sequencing was performed with immunoSEQ multiplex PCR; in TCRdb, only in-frame clones are kept and a portion is missing. The sample contains approximately 70,000 clones, 90% of which appear only once. The sequenced sample consisted of PBMCs. The receptor source for this set is a woman in her fifties or sixties with colorectal cancer.

This clone was counted a single time. V usage is TRBV9 and J usage is TRBJ2-1; no clear D. This CDR3 is 12 amino acids long. Trimming took 3 bases from V and 3 from J, leaving 4 bases between them. Per the germline V gene, CDR1 is SGDLS and CDR2 is YYNGEE. The CDR3 region has the DNA TGTGCCAGCAGCGGAGTCTACAATGAGCAGTTCTTC. Its protein is CASSGVYNEQFF. The full variable domain, completed using reference TRBV9 and TRBJ2-1, is DSGVTQTPKHLITATGQRVTLRCSPRSGDLSVYWYQQSLDQGLQFLIQYYNGEERAKGNILERFSAQQFPDLHSELNLSSLELGDSALYFCASSGVYNEQFFGPGTRLTVL.

The J gene is TRBJ1-4, the V gene TRBV18; TRBD1 agrees at 9 bases. Germline V lookup: CDR1 KGHSH, CDR2 LQKENI. After removal of 2 bases from V and 8 bases from J, the junction contained 6 bases not matched to a gene. The length of the CDR3 is 15 residues. Here the CDR3 DNA reads TGTGCCAGCTCACCAGTCAGGACAGGGGAGGAAAAACTGTTTTTT. It is translated as CASSPVRTGEEKLFF.

V gene TRBV18 combines with J gene TRBJ1-1, with D unclear. V lost 0 bases to trimming and J lost 1 base, with 9 bases between them. Germline CDR1 is KGHSH and CDR2 is LQKENI. This CDR3 is 15 amino acids long. Written as DNA, the CDR3 is TGTGCCAGCTCACCACCGGCGGGTCCGAACACTGAAGCTTTCTTT. The encoded protein is CASSPPAGPNTEAFF.

This clone was recorded once. The CDR3 bases are TGTGCCAGTAGTCAAGACACCTTATTAGGGGAGCCCCAGCATTTT. Translating it yields CASSQDTLLGEPQHF. The chain uses TRBV19 and TRBJ1-5; D is perhaps TRBD1 (5 bases). Germline-derived CDR1 and CDR2 are LNHDA and SQIVND (reference sequence). V lost 5 bases to trimming and J lost 8 bases, with 19 bases between them. The CDR3 is 15 amino acids.

The chain employs TRBV7-3 and TRBJ1-1; D may be TRBD1 (5 bases). V lost 5 bases, J lost 11 bases, and 18 bases lay in between. The CDR3 is made up of 13 amino acids. The germline CDR1 and CDR2 sequences are SGHTA and FQGTGA. This CDR3 is CASSPRGRGLAFF. The CDR3 DNA reads TGTGCCAGCAGCCCGAGGGGTAGGGGTCTGGCTTTCTTT. The whole variable domain, filled in from reference TRBV7-3 and TRBJ1-1, reads GAGVSQTPSNKVTEKGKYVELRCDPISGHTALYWYRQSLGQGPEFLIYFQGTGAADDSGLPNDRFFAVRPEGSVSTLKIQRTERGDSAVYLCASSPRGRGLAFFGQGTRLTVV.

The rearrangement uses TRBV7-6 and TRBJ1-5, with 7 nucleotides matching TRBD1. V trimming: 1 base; J trimming: 13 bases; junction bases outside the gene matches: 7. The length of the CDR3 is 13 residues. Per germline, CDR1 SGHVS and CDR2 FNYEAQ. DNA for the CDR3: TGTGCCAGCAGCTTAGATGACAGGGATCATCAGCATTTT. Its translation is CASSLDDRDHQHF.

V gene TRBV5-1 combines with J gene TRBJ2-7; 8 nucleotides agree with TRBD1. Germline V gene sequence: CDR1 SGHRS, CDR2 YFSETQ. The CDR3 runs 15 residues. The V segment lost 4 bases and the J segment 5 bases; nucleotides outside the gene matches: 11. The CDR3 reads CASSVRTGFSHEQYF. The CDR3 DNA follows: TGCGCCAGCAGCGTAAGGACAGGGTTTTCCCACGAGCAGTACTTC.

This clone appeared a single time. The chain joins TRBV10-3 to TRBJ1-3, with unresolved D. The CDR3 contains 13 residues. The germline V and J ends were trimmed by 8 bases and 4 bases, with 12 bases remaining between them. Germline lookup yields CDR1 ENHRY and CDR2 SYGVKD. The CDR3 DNA sequence: TGTGCCATCGGAAACAATAACGGAAACACCATATATTTT. Translation: CAIGNNNGNTIYF.

The rearrangement joins TRBV2 to TRBJ1-1; TRBD1 agrees at 7 bases. Germline V gives CDR1 SNHLY, CDR2 FYNNEI. The CDR3 covers 14 residues. The junction had 9 bases not matched to a gene; V was cut back by 6 bases and J by 5 bases. The CDR3 nucleotides are TGTGCCAGCAGCGCCTCTAGGGGGCAAACTGAAGCTTTCTTT. Its protein product is CASSASRGQTEAFF.

The table lists this clone with a few counts. The CDR3 nucleotides are TGTGCCAGCTCACCGGCGTCTAGCGGCCCCCTGGGGGAGCAGTTCTTC. This sequence encodes CASSPASSGPLGEQFF. The chain carries TRBV18 and TRBJ2-1, with 7 bases matching TRBD2. Trimming removed 3 bases from V and 10 bases from J; junction bases left unmatched: 15. Germline V CDR1 and CDR2: KGHSH, LQKENI. The CDR3 length is 16 residues.

This chain uses TRBV11-2 with TRBJ1-2; 9 bases map to TRBD1. In germline, CDR1 is SGHAT, CDR2 FQNNGV. V lost 4 bases, J lost 4 bases, and 7 bases stayed unmatched. This CDR3 is 15 amino acids long. CDR3 sequence reads: CASSSSTGGAYGYTF. The CDR3 coding sequence is TGTGCCAGCAGCTCCTCGACAGGGGGGGCCTATGGCTACACCTTC.

This rearrangement joins TRBV18 to TRBJ2-1; D possibly corresponds to TRBD2 (6 bases). The germline V and J ends were trimmed by 5 bases and 6 bases, with 11 bases remaining between them. The germline CDR1 and CDR2 sequences are KGHSH and LQKENI. CDR3 length: 13 amino acids. Here the CDR3 DNA reads TGTGCCAGCTCAGCGGGGAGTAGCAATGAGCAGTTCTTC. Translating gives CASSAGSSNEQFF.

This clone has just a few counts. V and J are TRBV5-8 and TRBJ2-5; 11 nucleotides match TRBD2. The CDR3 loop spans 17 amino acids. J gave up 2 bases and V 1 base, and 7 bases lay outside the gene matches. CDR1 is SGHTS, CDR2 YDEGEE, per germline. The CDR3 nucleotides read TGTGCCAGCAGCTTGACCTTTAGCGGGGGGGCTCAAGAGACCCAGTACTTC. The encoded protein is CASSLTFSGGAQETQYF.

The J gene is TRBJ1-1, the V gene TRBV5-1; TRBD1 matches 9 bases. The CDR3 totals 12 residues. The V segment lost 5 bases and the J segment 11 bases; nucleotides outside the gene matches: 7. Per the germline V gene, CDR1 is SGHRS and CDR2 is YFSETQ. The CDR3 here is CASRRDREFAFF. CDR3 in DNA: TGCGCCAGCAGGAGGGACAGGGAGTTCGCTTTCTTT.